These 24 T cell receptor beta chains were sequenced from one sample in a study of cytomegalovirus exposure and HLA in healthy donors (dated by TCRdb to 2015 to 2018). The method behind the library was the immunoSEQ multiplex PCR assay. The multiplex PCR relied on a mix of 60 forward primers for TCR Vbeta segments and 13 reverse primers for TCR Jbeta segments. TCRdb obtained this table from immuneACCESS and retained in-frame rearrangements with V and J assigned. These tables miss some clones; where compared with another copy, unresolved V genes account for less than half of the shortfall, and the remainder is unexplained. The sample table shows approximately 150,000 clones, and 71% are seen once. The ten biggest clones cover approximately 2.5% of the sample. The specimen was PBMCs. Every receptor here comes from a woman aged 25-40 years in good health and CMV-seronegative.

V is TRBV7-2 and J is TRBJ2-1, with 14 bases lining up with TRBD2. Trimming at V came to 2 bases and at J to 9 bases, leaving 6 bases not matched to a gene. CDR1 and CDR2 (germline): SGHTA, FQGNSA. The CDR3 runs 16 residues. CDR3 in DNA: TGTGCCAGCAGCTTACCGGGACTAGCGGGAGTGCTTGAGCAGTTCTTC. This sequence encodes CASSLPGLAGVLEQFF.

The gene calls are TRBV7-2 and TRBJ1-1; no clear D gene. This CDR3 spans 11 amino acids. Trimming cost V 2 bases and J 8 bases, with 6 bases left between them. CDR1 is SGHTA, CDR2 FQGNSA, per germline. This chain's CDR3 is CASSLMREAFF. As DNA, the CDR3 is TGTGCCAGCAGCTTAATGCGGGAAGCTTTCTTT.

The chain carries TRBV29-1 and TRBJ2-5, with 8 bases aligning to TRBD2. CDR1 SQVTM and CDR2 ANQGSEA come from the germline V gene. The CDR3 consists of 13 residues. V lost 3 bases to trimming and J lost 5 bases; unmatched junction nucleotides: 5. The CDR3 sequence: CSVDTGGPETQYF. DNA for the CDR3: TGCAGCGTTGACACGGGGGGGCCTGAGACCCAGTACTTC.

The gene calls are TRBV29-1 and TRBJ2-5; D uncertain. V was cut by 6 bases and J by 5 bases, with 16 bases left in between. The CDR3 consists of 13 residues. Germline loops: CDR1 SQVTM, CDR2 ANQGSEA. As DNA, the CDR3 is TGCAGCGTCCGCGTTGGTAGGCGGGAGACCCAGTACTTC. Translated: CSVRVGRRETQYF.

This clone was detected only a few times. The chain carries TRBV7-9 and TRBJ2-7, with a possible D match to TRBD1 (5 bases). This CDR3 comprises 15 residues. Germline CDR1 reads SEHNR; CDR2 reads FQNEAQ (reference sequence). V was pared by 5 bases and J by 3 bases, with 17 bases between. In DNA, the CDR3 is TGTGCCAGCAGCCTTATGGAGAAGGGGATCTACGAGCAGTACTTC. Translating gives CASSLMEKGIYEQYF.

The DNA for the CDR3 is TGCACCAGCAGCCAGGGGACATCGCAAGAGACCCAGTACTTC. As protein: CTSSQGTSQETQYF. This sequence joins TRBV1 and TRBJ2-5; TRBD1, the table's D call, lacks a check against the DNA. TRBV1 is a pseudogene. This CDR3 comprises 14 residues.

This clone has only one observation. The chain has TRBV4-3 and TRBJ2-1; 14 nucleotides line up with TRBD2. Germline CDR1 reads LGHNA; CDR2 reads YSLEER. The V gene end was trimmed by 4 bases and the J gene end by 6 bases; junction bases not matched to a gene: 11. CDR3 length equals 18 residues. As DNA, the CDR3 is TGCGCCAGCAGCCCCCGGACTAGCGGGGGGCCGGGGTTCAATGAGCAGTTCTTC. Amino acid sequence: CASSPRTSGGPGFNEQFF.

This chain joins TRBV2 and TRBJ2-1, with D unclear. The CDR3 is 17 amino acids. The V and J ends lost 0 bases and 0 bases respectively, with 12 bases between them. CDR1 is SNHLY and CDR2 is FYNNEI in the germline V gene. The CDR3 region is CASSEAPPVGSYNEQFF. CDR3 coding DNA: TGTGCCAGCAGTGAAGCCCCGCCGGTCGGCTCCTACAATGAGCAGTTCTTC. Complete variable domain (other parts from reference TRBV2 and TRBJ2-1): EPEVTQTPSHQVTQMGQEVILRCVPISNHLYFYWYRQILGQKVEFLVSFYNNEISEKSEIFDDQFSVERPDGSNFTLKIRSTKLEDSAMYFCASSEAPPVGSYNEQFFGPGTRLTVL.

This clone came up a few times. V usage is TRBV14 and J usage is TRBJ2-4, with D uncertain. The CDR3 contains 16 residues. Germline CDR1 is SGHDN and CDR2 is FVKESK. The V and J ends lost 4 bases and 0 bases respectively, with 13 bases between them. The CDR3 DNA reads TGTGCCAGCAGCCCCCCCGGTCCGTTAGCCAAAAACATTCAGTACTTC. It translates to CASSPPGPLAKNIQYF.

The J gene is TRBJ2-4, the V gene TRBV2, with TRBD2 as a possible D gene (5 bases). The V end lost 3 bases, the J end lost 6 bases, and 6 bases lay between the germline ends. This CDR3 has 12 residues. Germline CDR1 and CDR2: SNHLY and FYNNEI. The CDR3 loop reads CASSEGRNIQYF. In nucleotides, the CDR3 is TGTGCCAGCAGTGAGGGGAGAAACATTCAGTACTTC.

This sequence joins TRBV29-1 and TRBJ1-5; tentative D call: TRBD1 (5 bases). The germline V gene has CDR1 SQVTM and CDR2 ANQGSEA. V lost 4 bases to trimming and J lost 5 bases, with 15 bases between them. This CDR3 has 14 residues. The chain's CDR3 is CSVAGRERDQPQHF. CDR3 nucleotide sequence: TGCAGCGTTGCGGGCAGGGAACGGGATCAGCCCCAGCATTTT. Looking up the rest from reference TRBV29-1 and TRBJ1-5 gives the full variable domain: SAVISQKPSRDICQRGTSLTIQCQVDSQVTMMFWYRQQPGQSLTLIATANQGSEATYESGFVIDKFPISRPNLTFSTLTVSNMSPEDSSIYLCSVAGRERDQPQHFGDGTRLSIL.

J is TRBJ2-7 and V is TRBV28; D not certain. The CDR3 runs 16 residues. CDR1 is MDHEN and CDR2 is SYDVKM in the germline V gene. Trimming removed 3 bases from V and 2 bases from J, with 17 bases in between. The CDR3 protein is CASSFQDLEVPYEQYF. In DNA, the CDR3 is TGTGCCAGCAGTTTTCAAGACCTAGAGGTCCCCTACGAGCAGTACTTC.

This sequence joins TRBV7-9 and TRBJ1-2; TRBD1 matches 7 bases. The CDR3 contains 14 residues. Unmatched junction bases numbered 4, after V lost 2 bases and J lost 4 bases. In germline, CDR1 is SEHNR, CDR2 FQNEAQ (reference sequence). CDR3 nucleotides: TGTGCCAGCAGCTTACTAGGGACAGTCTATGGCTACACCTTC. As protein: CASSLLGTVYGYTF.

J is TRBJ1-3 and V is TRBV30; no definite D call. This CDR3 contains 13 residues. Trimming shortened V by 3 bases and J by 3 bases, and 9 bases separated the two germline ends. CDR1 GTSNPN and CDR2 SVGIG come from the germline V gene (reference sequence). The CDR3 DNA is TGTGCCTGGAGCGAGGTGCTTGGAAACACCATATATTTT. This codes for CAWSEVLGNTIYF.

The V gene is TRBV28, the J gene TRBJ2-1; 14 positions agree with TRBD2. Per the germline V gene, CDR1 is MDHEN and CDR2 is SYDVKM. This CDR3 contains 18 residues. V gave up 6 bases and J gave up 7 bases; unmatched junction bases: 14. CDR3 DNA: TGTGCCAGCAGCCAAGCCGGGACTAGCGGGAGTGTCGGGAATGAGCAGTTCTTC. This sequence encodes CASSQAGTSGSVGNEQFF.

J is TRBJ1-2 and V is TRBV7-9; a possible D gene is TRBD1 (5 bases). The CDR3 loop spans 13 amino acids. Germline CDR1 reads SEHNR; CDR2 reads FQNEAQ (reference sequence). V gave up 1 base and J gave up 6 bases, with 9 bases separating them. CDR3 residues: CASSLELGHGYTF. As DNA, the CDR3 is TGTGCCAGCAGCTTAGAGTTGGGGCATGGCTACACCTTC.

The chain combines TRBV6-6 with TRBJ2-2; no firm D call. The CDR3 length is 14 residues. Trimming took off 8 bases at V and 5 bases at J, with 15 bases between the two ends. Germline V gives CDR1 MNHNY, CDR2 SVGAGI (reference sequence). CDR3 in amino acids: CASAANRNTGELFF. For the CDR3, the DNA is TGTGCCAGCGCGGCAAACCGGAATACCGGGGAGCTGTTTTTT.

The rearrangement links TRBV6-1 to TRBJ1-2; 8 bases are shared with TRBD1. This CDR3 spans 15 amino acids. V dropped 6 bases and J dropped 4; count of bases not matched to a gene: 10. CDR1 MNHNS and CDR2 SASEGT come from the germline V gene. CDR3 sequence (DNA): TGTGCCAGCAGGGACCAACAGGGGGGGTTCTATGGCTACACCTTC. Amino acid sequence: CASRDQQGGFYGYTF.

The genes are TRBV5-5 and TRBJ1-5; D call uncertain. CDR3 size: 13 residues. CDR1 and CDR2 from the germline V gene are SGHKS and YYEKEE (reference sequence). V gave up 2 bases and J gave up 5 bases, with 8 bases separating them. The CDR3 bases are TGTGCCAGCAGCTTTGAGCGGGATCAGCCCCAGCATTTT. Translated: CASSFERDQPQHF.

The chain carries TRBV19 and TRBJ1-2, with 8 bases aligning to TRBD1. V lost 4 bases to trimming and J lost 0 bases; unmatched junction nucleotides: 4. This CDR3 has 15 amino acids. The germline gives CDR1 LNHDA, CDR2 SQIVND (reference sequence). The CDR3 nucleotides read TGTGCCAGTAGTAGGGACAGGCTAGCTAACTATGGCTACACCTTC. The encoded protein is CASSRDRLANYGYTF.

V and J are TRBV19 and TRBJ2-4; TRBD2 matches 7 bases. Germline V CDR1 and CDR2: LNHDA, SQIVND (reference sequence). With 7 bases clipped from V and 9 bases from J, the junction kept 12 bases outside the gene matches. CDR3 size: 14 residues. The CDR3 sequence: CASNLGGGISIQYF. As DNA, the CDR3 is TGTGCCAGTAATCTAGGCGGGGGTATTAGCATTCAGTACTTC.

The chain joins TRBV7-9 to TRBJ2-3, with 8 bases lining up with TRBD2. Germline loops: CDR1 SEHNR, CDR2 FQNEAQ (reference sequence). The CDR3 extends over 15 amino acids. Unmatched junction bases numbered 6, after V lost 7 bases and J lost 0 bases. The CDR3 sequence is CASIASGHSTDTQYF. CDR3 DNA sequence: TGTGCCAGCATAGCTAGCGGGCATAGCACAGATACGCAGTATTTT.

This clone showed up just a few times. This sequence joins TRBV14 and TRBJ2-1; TRBD2 might be the D (5 bases). This CDR3 spans 18 amino acids. CDR1 and CDR2 from the germline V gene are SGHDN and FVKESK. The V gene lost 4 bases and the J gene lost 0 bases, with 19 bases spanning the gap. The CDR3 nucleotides read TGTGCCAGCAGCCCCGATCGTCCTAGCTGGAGCTCCTACAATGAGCAGTTCTTC. It is translated as CASSPDRPSWSSYNEQFF. Based on the CDR3 plus reference TRBV14 and TRBJ2-1, the full variable domain is EAGVTQFPSHSVIEKGQTVTLRCDPISGHDNLYWYRRVMGKEIKFLLHFVKESKQDESGMPNNRFLAERTGGTYSTLKVQPAELEDSGVYFCASSPDRPSWSSYNEQFFGPGTRLTVL.

This clone was observed a handful of times. V is TRBV5-1 and J is TRBJ2-3; possibly TRBD2 for D (5 bases). The CDR3 extends over 16 amino acids. The germline V gene encodes CDR1 SGHRS and CDR2 YFSETQ. Trimming left V 4 bases short and J 2 bases short, with 17 bases between. The DNA of the CDR3 is TGCGCCAGCAGCACTAGACCTAGCCCTCCCACAGATACGCAGTATTTT. Protein product: CASSTRPSPPTDTQYF.